This TCR beta chain was sequenced during a study of blood T cell repertoires in COVID-19. Looking at the study overall: COVID-19 samples collected from the United States, Italy and Spain covered acute and convalescent phases. PBMCs, B-cell-depleted T cells, or T cells provided the cDNA or gDNA that made up the material.

Original data processing: Counts of nucleated cells, estimated from reference gene primer amplification, were obtained. Sequenced by immunoSEQ multiplex PCR; TCRdb stores in-frame clones only, minus some. That table gives V, J and clone size, and the DNA gave D and trimming. This table has roughly 170,000 clones, 70% to 85% appearing once. Material for sequencing was peripheral blood. This TCR was recovered from a man aged 60-69 years who had recovered from COVID-19.

CDR3 loop: CSVDRGQMNTEAFF. The CDR3 DNA reads as TGCAGCGTTGATAGAGGGCAGATGAACACTGAAGCTTTCTTT. This chain connects TRBV29-1 to TRBJ1-1; D unclear. Germline loops: CDR1 SQVTM, CDR2 ANQGSEA. The CDR3 is made up of 14 amino acids. With 3 bases removed from V and 0 bases from J, the gap between germline ends came to 11 bases.